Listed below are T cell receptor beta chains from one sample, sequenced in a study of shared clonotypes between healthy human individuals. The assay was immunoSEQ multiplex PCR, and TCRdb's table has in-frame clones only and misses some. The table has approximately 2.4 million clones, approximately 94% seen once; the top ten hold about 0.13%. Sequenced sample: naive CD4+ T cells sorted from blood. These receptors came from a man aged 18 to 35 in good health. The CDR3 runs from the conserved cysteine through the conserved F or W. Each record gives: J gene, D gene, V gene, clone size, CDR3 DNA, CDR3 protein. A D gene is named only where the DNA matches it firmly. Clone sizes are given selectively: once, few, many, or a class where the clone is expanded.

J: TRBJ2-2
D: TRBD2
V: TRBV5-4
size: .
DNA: TGTGCCAGCAGCTTCCAGCGGGGGCAGAACACCGGGGAGCTGTTTTTT
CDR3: CASSFQRGQNTGELFF

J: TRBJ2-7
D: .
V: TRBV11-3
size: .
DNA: TGTGCCAGCAGCTCCGGACAGAGAGGCGAGCAGTACTTC
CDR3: CASSSGQRGEQYF

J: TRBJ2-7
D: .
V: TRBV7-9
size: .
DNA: TGTGCCAGCCGTCACTTAGTAGCAGTCGAGCAGTACTTC
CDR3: CASRHLVAVEQYF

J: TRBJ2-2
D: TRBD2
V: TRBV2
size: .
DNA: TGTGCCAGCAGGACTAGCGGGGTCACCGGGGAGCTGTTTTTT
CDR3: CASRTSGVTGELFF

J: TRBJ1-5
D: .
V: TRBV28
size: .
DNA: TGTGCCAGCAGTTTACAGGGTGCGCCCCAGCATTTT
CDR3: CASSLQGAPQHF

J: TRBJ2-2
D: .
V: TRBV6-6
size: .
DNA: TGTGCCAGCAGTTACGGGGGACAGAACACCGGGGAGCTGTTTTTT
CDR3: CASSYGGQNTGELFF

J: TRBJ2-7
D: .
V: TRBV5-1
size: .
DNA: TGCGCCAGCAGCCCGGACATAGCCTACGAGCAGTACTTC
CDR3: CASSPDIAYEQYF

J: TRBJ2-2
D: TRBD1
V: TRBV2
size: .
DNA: TGTGCCAGCACCATGGACAGGGGACGTAACACCGGGGAGCTGTTTTTT
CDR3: CASTMDRGRNTGELFF

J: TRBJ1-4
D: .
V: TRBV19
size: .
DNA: TGTGCCAGTAGTATAGTCCGGAACCAGGGTAATGAAAAACTGTTTTTT
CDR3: CASSIVRNQGNEKLFF

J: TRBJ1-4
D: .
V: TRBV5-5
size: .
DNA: TGTGCCAGCAGCGGGTTGAATGAAAAACTGTTTTTT
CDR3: CASSGLNEKLFF

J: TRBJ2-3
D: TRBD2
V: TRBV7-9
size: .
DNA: TGTGCCAGCAGACAACTAGCGGGAGGTATCACAGATACGCAGTATTTT
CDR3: CASRQLAGGITDTQYF

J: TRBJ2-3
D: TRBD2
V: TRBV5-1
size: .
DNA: TGCGCCAGCAGCACTCTAGCGGGAGGCACAGATACGCAGTATTTT
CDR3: CASSTLAGGTDTQYF

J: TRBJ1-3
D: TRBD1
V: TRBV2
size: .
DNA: TGTGCCAGCAAGAAGACAGGGCCCAGCTCTGGAAACACCATATATTTT
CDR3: CASKKTGPSSGNTIYF

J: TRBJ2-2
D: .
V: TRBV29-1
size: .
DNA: TGCAGCGTTGCCCGGGACCCTGGCGGGGAGCTGTTTTTT
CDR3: CSVARDPGGELFF

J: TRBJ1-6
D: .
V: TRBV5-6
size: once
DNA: TGTGCCAGCAGCTTGGTTGGGAATAATTCACCCCTCCACTTT
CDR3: CASSLVGNNSPLHF

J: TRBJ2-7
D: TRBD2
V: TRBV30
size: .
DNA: TGTGCCTGGAGAGGGACTAGCGGGCCCTACGAGCAGTACTTC
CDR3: CAWRGTSGPYEQYF

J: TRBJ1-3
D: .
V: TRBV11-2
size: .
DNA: TGTGCCAGCAGCTTAGATAAGACAGCGTCTGGAAACACCATATATTTT
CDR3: CASSLDKTASGNTIYF

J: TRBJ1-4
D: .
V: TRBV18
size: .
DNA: TGTGCCAGCTCCCAAACCGTAGGGACGGTAAATGAAAAACTGTTTTTT
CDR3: CASSQTVGTVNEKLFF

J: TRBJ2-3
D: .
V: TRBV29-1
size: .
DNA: TGCAGCGCCGGGGACACTCTTGGCACAGATACGCAGTATTTT
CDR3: CSAGDTLGTDTQYF

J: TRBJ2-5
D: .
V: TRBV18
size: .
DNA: TGTGCCAGCTCACCACCTGGGGAGACCCAGTACTTC
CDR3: CASSPPGETQYF

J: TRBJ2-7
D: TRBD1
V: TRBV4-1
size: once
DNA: TGCGCCAGCAGCCAGGGACAGGCTATCTACGGAGAGCAGTACTTC
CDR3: CASSQGQAIYGEQYF

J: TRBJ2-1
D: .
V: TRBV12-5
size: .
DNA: TGTGCTAGATGCCAGGGTAACAATGAGCAGTTCTTC
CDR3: CARCQGNNEQFF

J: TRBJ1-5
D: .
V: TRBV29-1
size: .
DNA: TGCAGCGTTGAAACTGGGGGGAATCAGCCCCAGCATTTT
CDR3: CSVETGGNQPQHF

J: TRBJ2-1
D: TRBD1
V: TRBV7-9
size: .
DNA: TGTGCCAGCAGCTTAGGGGACAGGGGTGGATCGGGGTCCTACAATGAGCAGTTCTTC
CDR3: CASSLGDRGGSGSYNEQFF